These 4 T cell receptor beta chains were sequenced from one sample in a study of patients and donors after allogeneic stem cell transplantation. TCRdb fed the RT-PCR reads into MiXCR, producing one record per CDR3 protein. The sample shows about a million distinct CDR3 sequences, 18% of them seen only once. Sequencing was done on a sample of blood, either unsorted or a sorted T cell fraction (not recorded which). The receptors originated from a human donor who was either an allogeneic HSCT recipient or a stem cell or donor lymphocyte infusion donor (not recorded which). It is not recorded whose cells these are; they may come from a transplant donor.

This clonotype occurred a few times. The CDR3 here is CASSLEGRGTGELFF. The CDR3 region has the DNA TGTGCCAGCAGCTTGGAAGGAAGGGGCACCGGGGAGCTGTTTTTT. This rearrangement joins TRBV11-3 to TRBJ2-2; D is possibly TRBD1 (5 bases). In germline, CDR1 is SGHNT, CDR2 YENEEA. The CDR3 loop spans 15 amino acids. The V end lost 3 bases, the J end lost 4 bases, and 12 bases lay between the germline ends. Complete variable domain (other parts from reference TRBV11-3 and TRBJ2-2): EAGVVQSPRYKIIEKKQPVAFWCNPISGHNTLYWYLQNLGQGPELLIRYENEEAVDDSQLPKDRFSAERLKGVDSTLKIQPAELGDSAVYLCASSLEGRGTGELFFGEGSRLTVL.

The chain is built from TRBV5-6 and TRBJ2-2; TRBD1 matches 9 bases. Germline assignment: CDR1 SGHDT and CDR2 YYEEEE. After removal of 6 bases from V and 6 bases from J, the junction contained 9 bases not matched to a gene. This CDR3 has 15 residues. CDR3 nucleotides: TGTGCCAGCACCCCGGACAGGGGATTATCCGGGGAGCTGTTTTTT. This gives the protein CASTPDRGLSGELFF.

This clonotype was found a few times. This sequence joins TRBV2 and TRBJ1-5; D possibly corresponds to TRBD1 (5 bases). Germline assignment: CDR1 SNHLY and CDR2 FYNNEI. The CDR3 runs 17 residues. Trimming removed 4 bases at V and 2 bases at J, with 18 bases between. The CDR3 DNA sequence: TGTGCCAGCAGTGCTGGAGGGCAGGGAGGCCGCAATCAGCCCCAGCATTTT. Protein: CASSAGGQGGRNQPQHF.

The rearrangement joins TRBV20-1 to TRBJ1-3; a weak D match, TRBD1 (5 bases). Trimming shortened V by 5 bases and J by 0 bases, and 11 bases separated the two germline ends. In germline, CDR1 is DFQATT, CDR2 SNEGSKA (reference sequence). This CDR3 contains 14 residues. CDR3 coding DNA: TGCAGTGCTTCGGACACCCCCTCTGGAAACACCATATATTTT. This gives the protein CSASDTPSGNTIYF.